These T cell receptor beta chains were read from a single sample in a study of T cell changes during pregnancy in multiple sclerosis. The protocol was immunoSEQ multiplex PCR, while the TCRdb copy is restricted to in-frame clones and leaves out a portion. The sample has about 77,000 clones; about 91% are singletons. This specimen consisted of peripheral blood, obtained before pregnancy. The source is a female donor with multiple sclerosis, enrolled in a pregnancy study. Both conserved end residues are part of each CDR3. Each record gives: V gene, D gene, J gene, clone size, CDR3 protein, CDR3 DNA. A D gene is named only where the DNA matches it firmly. The size entry is marked missing in some rows and otherwise reads once, few, many or a size class.

TRBV6-5	NA	TRBJ1-1	NA	CASSSRVPGNTEAFF	TGTGCCAGCAGTTCGAGGGTCCCGGGGAACACTGAAGCTTTCTTT
TRBV10-3	TRBD1	TRBJ1-6	NA	CAINQGGLNSPLHF	TGTGCCATCAATCAGGGGGGACTTAATTCACCCCTCCACTTT
TRBV5-5	NA	TRBJ1-1	NA	CASSSSGVRTEAFF	TGTGCCAGCAGCTCCTCAGGGGTTCGTACTGAAGCTTTCTTT
TRBV19	NA	TRBJ1-1	few	CASIGSFEAFF	TGTGCCAGTATCGGGTCGTTTGAAGCTTTCTTT
TRBV5-6	NA	TRBJ1-3	NA	CASSLLAPGRNTIYF	TGTGCCAGCAGCCTTCTTGCCCCGGGTCGGAACACCATATATTTT
TRBV6-6	NA	TRBJ1-1	NA	CASNPGGTEAFF	TGTGCCAGCAATCCGGGAGGTACTGAAGCTTTCTTT
TRBV5-1	NA	TRBJ1-2	NA	CASSLSQAFDYGYTF	TGCGCCAGCAGCTTATCCCAGGCGTTTGATTATGGCTACACCTTC
TRBV28	TRBD1	TRBJ2-7	NA	CASSSTGGSYEQYF	TGTGCCAGCAGTTCGACAGGGGGTTCCTACGAGCAGTACTTC
TRBV6-5	TRBD1	TRBJ2-7	once	CASSYRVTGKSYEQYF	TGTGCCAGCAGTTACAGGGTGACAGGGAAGTCCTACGAGCAGTACTTC
TRBV7-6	NA	TRBJ1-6	NA	CASRREGNSPLHF	TGTGCCAGCCGGCGGGAAGGGAATTCACCCCTCCACTTT
TRBV11-2	TRBD2	TRBJ2-1	NA	CASSLRTSAGHEQFF	TGTGCCAGCAGCCTCCGGACTAGCGCGGGGCATGAGCAGTTCTTC